The entry below describes one T cell receptor beta chain. This record belongs to a study of blood T cell repertoires in COVID-19. Data came from immunoSEQ multiplex PCR; TCRdb stores just in-frame clones and leaves some out. This table has 150,000 to 180,000 clones, approximately 79% appearing once. Source material: PBMCs or T cells enriched from blood (not recorded which). The TCR originated in a man aged 45-65 years who had recovered from COVID-19.

DNA of the CDR3: TGCGCCAGCAGCCAAGTGAGCAGGTCTTATGAGCAGTTCTTC. Translation: CASSQVSRSYEQFF. The genes are TRBV4-3 and TRBJ2-1, with unresolved D. The CDR3 contains 14 residues. Germline CDR1 and CDR2: LGHNA and YSLEER. The ends were cut back, 1 base at V and 8 bases at J, with 12 bases in the middle.